The 9 T cell receptor beta chains given below trace back to one sample, sequenced in a study of T cells in localized non-small cell lung cancer. Clones were sequenced by immunoSEQ multiplex PCR, and TCRdb holds only the in-frame ones, with some missing. The sample holds fewer than 50,000 clones; 65% to 90% are singletons and the top ten take 6.5% to 10%. The source material was PBMCs, sampled before any cancer treatment. These receptors were obtained from a man aged 35 to 69 with stage II lung adenocarcinoma.

This chain uses TRBV7-3 with TRBJ1-1, with D unclear. Trimming shortened V by 3 bases and J by 1 base, and 6 bases separated the two germline ends. Germline V gene data show CDR1 as SGHTA and CDR2 as FQGTGA. The CDR3 consists of 13 residues. The CDR3 loop is CASSLAENTEAFF. DNA for the CDR3: TGTGCCAGCAGCTTGGCGGAGAACACTGAAGCTTTCTTT.

V is TRBV6-1 and J is TRBJ2-1; 12 bases match TRBD2. Germline V CDR1 and CDR2: MNHNS, SASEGT. The V gene end was trimmed by 10 bases and the J gene end by 0 bases; junction bases not matched to a gene: 4. This CDR3 has 15 residues. The CDR3 reads CATGLAGSSYNEQFF. CDR3 coding DNA: TGTGCCACCGGACTAGCGGGGAGCTCCTACAATGAGCAGTTCTTC.

This clone appeared a few times. This rearrangement joins TRBV11-1 to TRBJ2-1, with TRBD2 matching over 11 bases. The germline V gene has CDR1 SGHAT and CDR2 FQDESV (reference sequence). This CDR3 contains 16 residues. The J segment lost 5 bases and the V segment lost 5 bases, leaving 8 bases of the junction unmatched. CDR3 loop: CASSRTLAGGDNEQFF. CDR3 nucleotides: TGTGCCAGCAGCCGAACTCTAGCGGGAGGAGACAATGAGCAGTTCTTC.

This chain links TRBV9 with TRBJ2-1; no reliable D call. This CDR3 is 14 amino acids long. CDR1 and CDR2 from the germline V gene are SGDLS and YYNGEE. The V end was cut by 4 bases, the J end by 7 bases, with 15 bases between. CDR3 loop: CASSSKSGENEQFF. The CDR3 coding sequence is TGTGCCAGCAGCTCCAAGTCCGGTGAAAATGAGCAGTTCTTC. The complete variable domain, with remaining parts taken from reference TRBV9 and TRBJ2-1, reads DSGVTQTPKHLITATGQRVTLRCSPRSGDLSVYWYQQSLDQGLQFLIQYYNGEERAKGNILERFSAQQFPDLHSELNLSSLELGDSALYFCASSSKSGENEQFFGPGTRLTVL.

This clone has just a few counts. V gene TRBV28 combines with J gene TRBJ2-7, with D maybe TRBD1 (6 bases). This CDR3 region has 15 residues. The V and J ends lost 1 base and 1 base respectively, with 11 bases between them. The germline V gene has CDR1 MDHEN and CDR2 SYDVKM. As DNA, the CDR3 is TGTGCCAGCAGTTTATTGGCCAGGGGATCCTACGAGCAGTACTTC. Translated, it gives CASSLLARGSYEQYF.

The rearrangement uses TRBV6-5 and TRBJ2-2; no clear D gene. Looked up from germline, CDR1 is MNHEY and CDR2 is SVGAGI. Trimming left V 2 bases short and J 10 bases short, with 5 bases between. This CDR3 is 11 amino acids long. The CDR3 region is CASSYRAELFF. CDR3 nucleotide sequence: TGTGCCAGCAGTTACCGGGCGGAGCTGTTTTTT.

The chain joins TRBV10-3 to TRBJ1-2, with TRBD1 matching 8 bases. Germline V gives CDR1 ENHRY, CDR2 SYGVKD. This CDR3 has 16 residues. V lost 1 base, J lost 8 bases, and 12 bases stayed unmatched. This CDR3 reads CAISEFPQGAPGGYTF. The CDR3 coding sequence is TGTGCCATCAGTGAGTTTCCCCAGGGGGCTCCGGGAGGCTACACCTTC.

The genes are TRBV6-1 and TRBJ1-5; no definite D call. V lost 8 bases to trimming and J lost 3 bases, with 8 bases between them. The length of the CDR3 is 12 residues. Germline CDR1 MNHNS, CDR2 SASEGT. Here the CDR3 reads CASRQPNQPQHF. CDR3 bases: TGTGCCAGCCGACAACCCAATCAGCCCCAGCATTTT.

This rearrangement joins TRBV29-1 to TRBJ2-4; D is unresolved. The V end was cut by 6 bases, the J end by 0 bases, with 12 bases between. The germline gives CDR1 SQVTM, CDR2 ANQGSEA. This CDR3 is 14 amino acids long. The CDR3 nucleotides are TGCAGCGTACGAATTCAACTAGCCAAAAACATTCAGTACTTC. It codes for CSVRIQLAKNIQYF.